These T cell receptor beta chains were read from a single sample in a study of T cell responses to AZD1222 COVID-19 vaccine. Sequencing was performed with immunoSEQ multiplex PCR; in TCRdb, only in-frame clones are kept and a portion is missing. Among 65,000 to 75,000 clones listed, 80% to 90% were seen once. Material: peripheral blood, obtained on day 0 of AZD1222 vaccination. Receptors originate from an adult in good health. CDR3s include the opening cysteine and the closing phenylalanine or tryptophan. The D gene is left open where the match is weak. The size of a clone is reported for some rows only, either as once, few or many, or as a class for expanded clones.

V: TRBV9; size: .; J: TRBJ1-3; D: .; CDR3: CASNEGTGNTIYF; DNA: TGTGCCAGCAACGAGGGGACTGGAAACACCATATATTTT
V: TRBV6-5; size: .; J: TRBJ1-1; D: .; CDR3: CASRLQGNTEAFF; DNA: TGTGCCAGCAGATTACAGGGGAACACTGAAGCTTTCTTT
V: TRBV21-1; size: .; J: TRBJ2-5; D: .; CDR3: CASTQGETQYF; DNA: TGTGCCAGCACCCAAGGGGAGACCCAGTACTTC
V: TRBV28; size: .; J: TRBJ1-6; D: .; CDR3: CASSTQNSPLHF; DNA: TGTGCCAGCAGCACCCAAAATTCACCCCTCCACTTT
V: TRBV3-1/TRBV3-2; size: .; J: TRBJ2-7; D: TRBD2; CDR3: CASSRDGTGGFSYEQYF; DNA: TGTGCCAGCAGCCGAGACGGAACGGGGGGTTTTTCTTACGAGCAGTACTTC
V: TRBV12-3/TRBV12-4; size: .; J: TRBJ2-1; D: .; CDR3: CASIPPGKNEQFF; DNA: TGTGCCAGCATCCCCCCCGGGAAGAATGAGCAGTTCTTC
V: TRBV12-2; size: .; J: TRBJ2-7; D: .; CDR3: CASRDGRIAYEQYF; DNA: TGTGCAAGTCGCGACGGACGCATAGCCTACGAGCAGTACTTC
V: TRBV5-8; size: once; J: TRBJ1-2; D: .; CDR3: CASSLHLNYGYTF; DNA: TGTGCCAGCAGCCTGCACCTTAACTATGGCTACACCTTC
V: TRBV12-3/TRBV12-4; size: .; J: TRBJ2-7; D: .; CDR3: CASSRTGEQYF; DNA: TGTGCCAGCAGCCGGACGGGTGAGCAGTACTTC
V: TRBV28; size: .; J: TRBJ2-3; D: TRBD2; CDR3: CASSPAGGVGDTQYF; DNA: TGTGCCAGCAGTCCAGCCGGGGGGGTAGGCGATACGCAGTATTTT